The 19 T cell receptor beta chains below were found in one sample sequenced in a study of technical replicates of blood from several donors (dated by TCRdb to the late 2010s). The protocol used for the library was the immunoSEQ multiplex PCR assay. TCRdb limited this immuneACCESS table to in-frame rearrangements with V and J called. A share of clones is missing; checked studies link under half to unresolved V genes, and the rest is unexplained. The sample data list more than 65,000 clones, and 90% to 95% of these were observed just once. The ten largest account for under 0.5% of the sample. The sequenced sample was T cells isolated from PBMCs. These receptor sequences come from a human donor in good health.

J is TRBJ1-1 and V is TRBV4-3, with 8 bases fitting TRBD1. V lost 5 bases to trimming and J lost 5 bases; unmatched junction nucleotides: 10. The germline V gene has CDR1 LGHNA and CDR2 YSLEER. This CDR3 has 15 residues. The CDR3 nucleotides read TGCGCCAGCAGCTCGATTTGGGACAGGCGGACTGAAGCTTTCTTT. Translated: CASSSIWDRRTEAFF.

The rearrangement links TRBV30 to TRBJ1-1, with 9 bases matching TRBD1. This CDR3 has 18 residues. Germline V CDR1 and CDR2: GTSNPN, SVGIG (reference sequence). The V segment lost 2 bases and the J segment 0 bases; nucleotides outside the gene matches: 13. CDR3 coding DNA: TGTGCCTGGAGTCGACAATCCGGGACAGGGCCCATGAACACTGAAGCTTTCTTT. Translated, it gives CAWSRQSGTGPMNTEAFF.

The rearrangement uses TRBV2 and TRBJ1-2, with D perhaps matching TRBD1 (6 bases). Trimming cost V 5 bases and J 2 bases, with 15 bases left between them. Per the germline V gene, CDR1 is SNHLY and CDR2 is FYNNEI. This CDR3 is 15 amino acids long. CDR3 coding DNA: TGTGCCAGCAGTCAGAGACAGGTTGAGAACTATGGCTACACCTTC. It specifies CASSQRQVENYGYTF. Looking up the rest from reference TRBV2 and TRBJ1-2 gives the full variable domain: EPEVTQTPSHQVTQMGQEVILRCVPISNHLYFYWYRQILGQKVEFLVSFYNNEISEKSEIFDDQFSVERPDGSNFTLKIRSTKLEDSAMYFCASSQRQVENYGYTFGSGTRLTVV.

The J gene is TRBJ2-3, the V gene TRBV6-5, with TRBD1 matching over 9 bases. CDR3 length equals 16 residues. Germline CDR1 and CDR2: MNHEY and SVGAGI. Trimming removed 4 bases from V and 2 bases from J; junction bases left unmatched: 7. CDR3 loop: CASSSGTGLVTDTQYF. For the CDR3, the DNA is TGTGCCAGCAGTTCCGGGACAGGGCTCGTCACAGATACGCAGTATTTT.

The chain employs TRBV5-8 and TRBJ2-6, with D tentatively TRBD1 (6 bases). With 4 bases removed from V and 0 bases from J, the gap between germline ends came to 14 bases. The CDR3 spans 17 residues. In germline, CDR1 is SGHTS, CDR2 YDEGEE. CDR3 in DNA: TGTGCCAGCAGCGAGGGACACAAGAGCTCTGGGGCCAACGTCCTGACTTTC. Residues: CASSEGHKSSGANVLTF.

The chain couples TRBV10-1 to TRBJ1-2, with 9 nucleotides matching TRBD1. Trimming cost V 5 bases and J 2 bases; bases outside gene matches: 9. The CDR3 contains 16 residues. CDR1 WNHNN and CDR2 SYGVQD come from the germline V gene (reference sequence). For the CDR3, the DNA is TGCGCCAGCAGTCCCTCGGGAGGACAGGGGAACTATGGCTACACCTTC. Translated, it gives CASSPSGGQGNYGYTF.

The chain links TRBV7-9 to TRBJ2-7; 7 bases line up with TRBD1. CDR3 length equals 15 residues. Germline V gene sequence: CDR1 SEHNR, CDR2 FQNEAQ (reference sequence). V lost 5 bases, J lost 3 bases, and 10 bases stayed unmatched. CDR3 bases: TGTGCCAGCAGCCACGCCCAGGGGGTGGACTACGAGCAGTACTTC. Its translation: CASSHAQGVDYEQYF. Using reference TRBV7-9 and TRBJ2-7 for the parts outside the CDR3, the full variable domain is DTGVSQNPRHKITKRGQNVTFRCDPISEHNRLYWYRQTLGQGPEFLTYFQNEAQLEKSRLLSDRFSAERPKGSFSTLEIQRTEQGDSAMYLCASSHAQGVDYEQYFGPGTRLTVT.

J is TRBJ1-5 and V is TRBV12-5; 7 bases agree with TRBD1. This CDR3 contains 14 residues. From germline, CDR1 is LGHNT and CDR2 FRNRAP. V lost 5 bases, J lost 5 bases, and 6 bases stayed unmatched. The chain's CDR3 is CASGPQGSYQPQHF. The CDR3 DNA reads TGTGCTAGTGGTCCACAGGGGTCTTATCAGCCCCAGCATTTT.

This chain joins TRBV28 and TRBJ1-3; D unresolved. V lost 5 bases and J lost 0, with 8 bases in between. Germline V CDR1 and CDR2: MDHEN, SYDVKM. The CDR3 consists of 14 residues. In nucleotides, the CDR3 is TGTGCCAGCAGTCAACCGGTCTCTGGAAACACCATATATTTT. Residues: CASSQPVSGNTIYF.

The genes are TRBV7-2 and TRBJ2-1; D not resolved. The CDR3 runs 11 residues. The V gene lost 3 bases and the J gene lost 11 bases, with 8 bases spanning the gap. The germline gives CDR1 SGHTA, CDR2 FQGNSA. The CDR3, as DNA: TGTGCCAGCAGCTTGATTGAGAAGCAGTTCTTC. This gives the protein CASSLIEKQFF. Using reference TRBV7-2 and TRBJ2-1 for the parts outside the CDR3, the full variable domain is GAGVSQSPSNKVTEKGKDVELRCDPISGHTALYWYRQSLGQGLEFLIYFQGNSAPDKSGLPSDRFSAERTGGSVSTLTIQRTQQEDSAVYLCASSLIEKQFFGPGTRLTVL.

The V call is TRBV28, the J call TRBJ1-3; maybe TRBD1 (5 bases). The germline CDR1 and CDR2 sequences are MDHEN and SYDVKM. The CDR3 extends over 13 amino acids. V gave up 3 bases and J gave up 3 bases, with 6 bases separating them. CDR3 residues: CASSLGGGNTIYF. The CDR3 nucleotides are TGTGCCAGCAGTTTGGGGGGTGGAAACACCATATATTTT.

The V call is TRBV19, the J call TRBJ2-7; the D is unclear. V shed 6 bases and J shed 2 bases, with 5 bases lying between them. Looked up from germline, CDR1 is LNHDA and CDR2 is SQIVND (reference sequence). The CDR3 has 11 amino acids. DNA of the CDR3: TGTGCCAGTAGCCCTACCTACGAGCAGTACTTC. It is translated as CASSPTYEQYF.

The rearrangement uses TRBV9 and TRBJ2-3; possible D gene TRBD2, 5 bases. Germline CDR1 is SGDLS and CDR2 is YYNGEE. There are 16 residues in the CDR3. With 2 bases removed from V and 0 bases from J, the gap between germline ends came to 13 bases. CDR3 sequence reads: CASSVSLGGSTDTQYF. Written as DNA, the CDR3 is TGTGCCAGCAGCGTTTCTCTAGGCGGGAGCACAGATACGCAGTATTTT.

The CDR3 sequence: CASSSRGIEAFF. CDR3 DNA: TGCGCCAGCAGCTCCAGGGGAATTGAAGCTTTCTTT. V and J are TRBV5-1 and TRBJ1-1, with TRBD1 as a possible D gene (6 bases). The CDR3 has 12 amino acids. The germline V gene has CDR1 SGHRS and CDR2 YFSETQ. V lost 3 bases and J lost 7, with 10 bases in between.

This clone was observed once. This chain links TRBV11-3 with TRBJ1-1; 12 positions match TRBD1. In germline, CDR1 is SGHNT, CDR2 YENEEA. The V and J ends lost 5 bases and 5 bases, in that order; junction bases with no gene match: 12. The CDR3 is made up of 17 amino acids. The CDR3 sequence is CASSRRDRGHLGTEAFF. CDR3 DNA sequence: TGTGCCAGCAGCAGGCGGGACAGGGGGCATTTGGGGACTGAAGCTTTCTTT. Using reference TRBV11-3 and TRBJ1-1 for the parts outside the CDR3, the full variable domain is EAGVVQSPRYKIIEKKQPVAFWCNPISGHNTLYWYLQNLGQGPELLIRYENEEAVDDSQLPKDRFSAERLKGVDSTLKIQPAELGDSAVYLCASSRRDRGHLGTEAFFGQGTRLTVV.

This clone was detected once. DNA for the CDR3: TGTGCCAGCAGTGAATTAGGACTAGCGGGAGAAGGTGAGCAGTTCTTC. The encoded protein is CASSELGLAGEGEQFF. V gene TRBV25-1 combines with J gene TRBJ2-1; 13 bases are shared with TRBD2. Germline trimming cut 1 base from V and 9 bases from J; bases unmatched to any gene: 6. The germline V gene has CDR1 MGHDK and CDR2 SYGVNS. The CDR3 extends over 16 amino acids. Using reference TRBV25-1 and TRBJ2-1 for the parts outside the CDR3, the full variable domain is EADIYQTPRYLVIGTGKKITLECSQTMGHDKMYWYQQDPGMELHLIHYSYGVNSTEKGDLSSESTVSRIRTEHFPLTLESARPSHTSQYLCASSELGLAGEGEQFFGPGTRLTVL.

The chain's CDR3 is CASSRNRGNQPQHF. The CDR3 DNA follows: TGTGCCAGCAGCCGTAACAGGGGCAATCAGCCCCAGCATTTT. The rearrangement joins TRBV7-8 to TRBJ1-5, with a possible D match to TRBD1 (6 bases). V shed 5 bases and J shed 2 bases, with 10 bases lying between them. The CDR3 contains 14 residues. The V gene's germline CDR1 is SGHVS and CDR2 FQNEAQ. Filled out from reference TRBV7-8 and TRBJ1-5, the complete variable domain reads GAGVSQSPRYKVAKRGQDVALRCDPISGHVSLFWYQQALGQGPEFLTYFQNEAQLDKSGLPSDRFFAERPEGSVSTLKIQRTQQEDSAVYLCASSRNRGNQPQHFGDGTRLSIL.

Concerning this clone itself: One end of the junction fails to match germline, which may point to a read error. The chain couples TRBV28 to TRBJ2-1; D is uncertain. Germline CDR1 is MDHEN and CDR2 is SYDVKM. The CDR3 loop spans 12 amino acids. CDR3 in amino acids: CASSQLYNEPFF. Written as DNA, the CDR3 is TGTGCCAGCAGCCAACTATACAACGAGCCGTTCTTC. Combining the CDR3 with reference TRBV28 and TRBJ2-1 gives the whole variable domain DVKVTQSSRYLVKRTGEKVFLECVQDMDHENMFWYRQDPGLGLRLIYFSYDVKMKEKGDIPEGYSVSREKKERFSLILESASTNQTSMYLCASSQLYNEPFFGPGTRLTVL.

The chain's CDR3 is CASSQVSIGSGANVLTF. CDR3 nucleotide sequence: TGCGCCAGCAGCCAAGTTTCTATCGGGTCTGGGGCCAACGTCCTGACTTTC. The rearrangement uses TRBV4-1 and TRBJ2-6; D not certain. This CDR3 is 17 amino acids long. Germline CDR1 and CDR2: MGHRA and YSYEKL. V lost 1 base and J 1 base, leaving 11 bases between the germline ends.